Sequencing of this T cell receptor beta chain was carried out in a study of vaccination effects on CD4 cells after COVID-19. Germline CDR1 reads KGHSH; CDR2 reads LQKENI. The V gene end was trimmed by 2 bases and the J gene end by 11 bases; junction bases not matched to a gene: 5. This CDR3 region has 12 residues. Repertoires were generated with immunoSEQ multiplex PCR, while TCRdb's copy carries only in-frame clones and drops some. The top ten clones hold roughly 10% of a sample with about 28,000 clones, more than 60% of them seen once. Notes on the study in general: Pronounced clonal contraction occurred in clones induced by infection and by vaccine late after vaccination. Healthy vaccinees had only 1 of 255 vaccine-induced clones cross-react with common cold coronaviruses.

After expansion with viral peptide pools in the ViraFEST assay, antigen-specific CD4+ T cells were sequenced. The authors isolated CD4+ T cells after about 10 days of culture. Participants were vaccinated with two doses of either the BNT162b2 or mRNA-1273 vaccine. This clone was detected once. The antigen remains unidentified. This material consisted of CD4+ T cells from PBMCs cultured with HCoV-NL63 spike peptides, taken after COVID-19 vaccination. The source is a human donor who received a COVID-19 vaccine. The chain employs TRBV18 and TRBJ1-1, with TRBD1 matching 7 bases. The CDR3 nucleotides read TGTGCCAGCTCACCAAGCACAGGGGCTGCTTTCTTT. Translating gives CASSPSTGAAFF.